This T cell receptor beta chain was retrieved from a study of T cells after somatic rescue of genetic block. Using immunoSEQ multiplex PCR, the repertoire was profiled, and TCRdb retains in-frame clones only, with some absent. Here the sample spans over 9,500 clones, approximately 79% being singletons. V was cut by 0 bases and J by 6 bases, with 13 bases left in between. CDR3 length: 15 amino acids. Germline V gene lookup returns CDR1 LGHNA and CDR2 YNFKEQ. The TCR sequence derives from a boy aged 10-17 years. The rearrangement uses TRBV4-2 and TRBJ2-3; D is perhaps TRBD1 (5 bases). The sequenced sample consisted of peripheral blood mononuclear cells (PBMCs). The CDR3 DNA sequence: TGTGCCAGCAGCCAAGACAGGGTAGCTTTGGATACGCAGTATTTT. Translating gives CASSQDRVALDTQYF.